The TCR beta chain described here comes from a study of control samples from healthy donors and cancer patients. Clones were read by immunoSEQ multiplex PCR, and TCRdb kept only the in-frame ones, dropping some. The table records some 74,000 clones, about 95% of them present only once. Germline V gene sequence: CDR1 SGHVS, CDR2 FNYEAQ. The length of the CDR3 is 13 residues. V was cut by 4 bases and J by 1 base, with 7 bases left in between. The source is a woman aged 30 to 39 in good health. The sequenced material came from blood. The chain uses TRBV7-6 and TRBJ1-1; D gene unclear. CDR3 amino acids: CASSSTTNTEAFF. For the CDR3, the DNA is TGTGCCAGCAGCTCTACAACGAACACTGAAGCTTTCTTT.